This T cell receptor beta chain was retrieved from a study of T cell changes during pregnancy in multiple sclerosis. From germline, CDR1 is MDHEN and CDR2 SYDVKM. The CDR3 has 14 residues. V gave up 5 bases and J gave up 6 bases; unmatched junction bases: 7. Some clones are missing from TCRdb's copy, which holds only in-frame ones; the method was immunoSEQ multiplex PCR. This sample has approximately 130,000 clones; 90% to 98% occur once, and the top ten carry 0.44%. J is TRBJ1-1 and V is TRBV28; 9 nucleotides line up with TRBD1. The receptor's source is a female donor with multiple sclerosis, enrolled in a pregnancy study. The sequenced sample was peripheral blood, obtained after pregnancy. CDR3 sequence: CASSSTGGVPEAFF. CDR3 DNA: TGTGCCAGCAGTAGTACAGGGGGCGTCCCTGAAGCTTTCTTT.